This passage covers 29 T cell receptor beta chains from one sample sequenced in a study of cytomegalovirus exposure and HLA in healthy donors. PCR employed 60 Vbeta and 13 Jbeta primers. Libraries were prepared by immunoSEQ multiplex PCR; TCRdb keeps only in-frame clonotypes and omits some of them. The repertoire holds about 140,000 clones, with approximately 70% as singletons. Sample: PBMCs. The receptor set was obtained from a woman aged 55-70 years in good health and CMV-seropositive.

V and J are TRBV7-2 and TRBJ1-1; D unclear. Trimming took off 4 bases at V and 1 base at J, with 7 bases between the two ends. The CDR3 length is 13 residues. From germline, CDR1 is SGHTA and CDR2 FQGNSA. CDR3 amino acids: CASSSRRNTEAFF. CDR3 coding DNA: TGTGCCAGCAGCTCCCGCAGGAACACTGAAGCTTTCTTT.

This clone was observed a few times. This rearrangement joins TRBV11-2 to TRBJ1-1, with D possibly matching TRBD1 (6 bases). The CDR3 consists of 15 residues. The germline V gene has CDR1 SGHAT and CDR2 FQNNGV. The V gene lost 3 bases and the J gene lost 4 bases, with 15 bases spanning the gap. CDR3 bases: TGTGCCAGCAGCTTCCCAGGGGCTGGTATCACTGAAGCTTTCTTT. This gives the protein CASSFPGAGITEAFF.

The gene calls are TRBV6-1 and TRBJ2-7, with D maybe TRBD2 (6 bases). The germline V gene has CDR1 MNHNS and CDR2 SASEGT. CDR3 length: 17 amino acids. Trimming pared 3 bases from V and 3 bases from J, leaving 21 bases between. Here the CDR3 reads CASSDPGERTVVYEQYF. The CDR3 DNA follows: TGTGCCAGCAGTGATCCGGGGGAGAGAACAGTGGTCTACGAGCAGTACTTC.

The chain combines TRBV18 with TRBJ2-7, with 8 positions matching TRBD2. Trimming cost V 0 bases and J 5 bases; bases outside gene matches: 6. Germline V gene lookup returns CDR1 KGHSH and CDR2 LQKENI. The CDR3 is 15 amino acids. The CDR3 coding sequence is TGTGCCAGCTCACCACCGAGCGGGAGTACCGACGAGCAGTACTTC. Amino acids: CASSPPSGSTDEQYF.

As to this clone: The same CDR3 arises from other DNA sequences in this sample as well. The V call is TRBV12-5, the J call TRBJ1-4, with no clear D. The CDR3 covers 16 residues. V lost 3 bases and J lost 3, with 14 bases in between. Per the germline V gene, CDR1 is LGHNT and CDR2 is FRNRAP. DNA of the CDR3: TGTGCTAGTGGTTTCTTTCTCGGCGGAGCTAATGAAAAACTGTTTTTT. The encoded protein is CASGFFLGGANEKLFF.

The V gene is TRBV28, the J gene TRBJ2-1; TRBD2 matches 9 bases. Germline CDR1 is MDHEN and CDR2 is SYDVKM. J gave up 7 bases and V 4 bases, and 14 bases lay outside the gene matches. The CDR3 length is 17 residues. The CDR3 sequence is CASSSPLIAGVLNEQFF. The CDR3 DNA reads TGTGCCAGCAGTTCCCCCCTCATAGCGGGAGTACTGAATGAGCAGTTCTTC. The variable domain in full, with the rest retrieved from reference TRBV28 and TRBJ2-1, is DVKVTQSSRYLVKRTGEKVFLECVQDMDHENMFWYRQDPGLGLRLIYFSYDVKMKEKGDIPEGYSVSREKKERFSLILESASTNQTSMYLCASSSPLIAGVLNEQFFGPGTRLTVL.

V and J are TRBV19 and TRBJ1-1; TRBD1 agrees at 8 bases. The germline V gene has CDR1 LNHDA and CDR2 SQIVND (reference sequence). This CDR3 region has 14 residues. Trimming removed 7 bases from V and 1 base from J; junction bases left unmatched: 5. Written as DNA, the CDR3 is TGTGCCAGTAAGAGGGGACAGGAGAACACTGAAGCTTTCTTT. This encodes CASKRGQENTEAFF.

V usage is TRBV5-1 and J usage is TRBJ2-7; 12 nucleotides match TRBD2. V lost 2 bases to trimming and J lost 7 bases; unmatched junction nucleotides: 10. This CDR3 contains 16 residues. Germline V gene sequence: CDR1 SGHRS, CDR2 YFSETQ. In DNA, the CDR3 is TGCGCCAGCAGCTTCCTACTGACTAGCGGGAGAGATGAGCAGTACTTC. Protein product: CASSFLLTSGRDEQYF.

The chain couples TRBV19 to TRBJ1-1; D is possibly TRBD1 (6 bases). This CDR3 region has 14 residues. V lost 3 bases and J lost 1, with 9 bases in between. From germline, CDR1 is LNHDA and CDR2 SQIVND (reference sequence). CDR3 DNA: TGTGCCAGTAGTATTACAGGGCGGAACACTGAAGCTTTCTTT. Translated: CASSITGRNTEAFF.

With respect to this clone: The sample has other DNA sequences that encode this CDR3 too. The chain links TRBV9 to TRBJ2-2, with TRBD2 matching over 7 bases. V lost 2 bases to trimming and J lost 4 bases; unmatched junction nucleotides: 2. Germline V gene sequence: CDR1 SGDLS, CDR2 YYNGEE. This CDR3 spans 14 amino acids. The CDR3 is CASSVAGVTGELFF. The CDR3 nucleotides are TGTGCCAGCAGCGTCGCGGGAGTCACCGGGGAGCTGTTTTTT.

The chain carries TRBV7-8 and TRBJ1-1; 10 nucleotides line up with TRBD1. V gave up 4 bases and J gave up 0 bases; unmatched junction bases: 5. This CDR3 contains 16 residues. Germline V gene data show CDR1 as SGHVS and CDR2 as FQNEAQ. CDR3 sequence reads: CASSSGQGVMNTEAFF. CDR3 bases: TGTGCCAGCAGCTCCGGACAGGGGGTCATGAACACTGAAGCTTTCTTT.

CDR3 coding DNA: TGTGCCAGCAGCTCCCGCGCAGGATACGAGCAGTACTTC. Translated: CASSSRAGYEQYF. The chain links TRBV7-9 to TRBJ2-7, with unresolved D. Trimming shortened V by 4 bases and J by 4 bases, and 11 bases separated the two germline ends. CDR1 is SEHNR and CDR2 is FQNEAQ in the germline V gene (reference sequence). The CDR3 is 13 amino acids.

This clone was seen a few times. The chain combines TRBV6-1 with TRBJ2-7; the match to TRBD1 covers 7 bases. J lost 5 bases, V lost 6 bases, and 7 bases had no gene match. The CDR3 has 13 amino acids. Germline assignment: CDR1 MNHNS and CDR2 SASEGT. This chain's CDR3 is CASRVGGRDEQYF. CDR3 sequence (DNA): TGTGCCAGCAGAGTAGGGGGCAGGGACGAGCAGTACTTC.

This chain uses TRBV6-5 with TRBJ1-2; D not certain. Germline loops: CDR1 MNHEY, CDR2 SVGAGI. V was pared by 0 bases and J by 4 bases, with 9 bases between. The CDR3 has 14 amino acids. The CDR3 protein is CASSYSQASYGYTF. DNA for the CDR3: TGTGCCAGCAGTTACTCCCAGGCATCCTATGGCTACACCTTC.

This clone occurred once. The V and J genes are TRBV19 and TRBJ2-3; 12 bases match TRBD2. V was clipped by 5 bases and J by 5 bases; unmatched bases: 5. Germline V gene lookup returns CDR1 LNHDA and CDR2 SQIVND (reference sequence). The CDR3 spans 15 residues. Written as DNA, the CDR3 is TGTGCCAGTAGTCTAGCGGGAGGGCCGGGAGATACGCAGTATTTT. Amino acids: CASSLAGGPGDTQYF.

This clone appeared once. This chain uses TRBV5-1 with TRBJ2-3; 7 bases are a match to TRBD1. Trimming removed 4 bases from V and 7 bases from J; junction bases left unmatched: 12. The length of the CDR3 is 15 residues. The germline gives CDR1 SGHRS, CDR2 YFSETQ. The CDR3 loop reads CASSVDPTGRHTQYF. CDR3 bases: TGCGCCAGCAGCGTAGACCCGACAGGGCGACATACGCAGTATTTT.

CDR3 in amino acids: CASSTPGQGYQPQHF. In DNA, the CDR3 is TGTGCCAGTAGTACGCCGGGACAGGGGTACCAGCCCCAGCATTTT. The chain has TRBV19 and TRBJ1-5, with TRBD1 identical over 10 bases. This CDR3 spans 15 amino acids. CDR1 LNHDA and CDR2 SQIVND come from the germline V gene (reference sequence). V shed 4 bases and J 7 bases; nucleotides not matched to a gene: 7.

The gene calls are TRBV5-4 and TRBJ2-5; D is unclear. CDR3 length: 12 amino acids. Per the germline V gene, CDR1 is SGHNT and CDR2 is YYREEE (reference sequence). V was pared by 0 bases and J by 5 bases, with 5 bases between. CDR3 nucleotides: TGTGCCAGCAGCTTGGCCGGGGAGACCCAGTACTTC. This codes for CASSLAGETQYF.

The chain has TRBV9 and TRBJ2-6, with 9 nucleotides matching TRBD1. J lost 4 bases, V lost 0 bases, and 8 bases had no gene match. CDR3 length equals 18 residues. Germline V gene lookup returns CDR1 SGDLS and CDR2 YYNGEE. The CDR3: CASSVAGDRALGANVLTF. DNA of the CDR3: TGTGCCAGCAGCGTAGCTGGGGACAGGGCGTTAGGGGCCAACGTCCTGACTTTC.

The chain uses TRBV29-1 and TRBJ1-4; 8 positions agree with TRBD1. V was clipped by 7 bases and J by 5 bases; unmatched bases: 9. CDR1 and CDR2 (germline): SQVTM, ANQGSEA. This CDR3 region has 14 residues. The CDR3 DNA sequence: TGCAGCGCAACATCGGACAGGGTAAATGAAAAACTGTTTTTT. It encodes CSATSDRVNEKLFF.

The CDR3 here is CASSPNRDTEAFF. For the CDR3, the DNA is TGTGCCAGCAGCCCTAACAGGGACACTGAAGCTTTCTTT. This sequence joins TRBV13 and TRBJ1-1; maybe TRBD1 (6 bases). CDR1 is PRHDT, CDR2 FYEKMQ, per germline (reference sequence). V was shortened by 5 bases and J by 3 bases, with 10 bases between the two germline ends. The CDR3 is 13 amino acids.

The table lists this clone with a few counts. The rearrangement joins TRBV11-2 to TRBJ1-6; a possible D gene is TRBD1 (6 bases). Germline V gene lookup returns CDR1 SGHAT and CDR2 FQNNGV. V was trimmed by 6 bases and J by 0 bases, leaving 15 bases between them. The CDR3 is 17 amino acids. The CDR3 loop is CASRLRGGSSYNSPLHF. CDR3 coding DNA: TGTGCCAGCAGACTTCGAGGGGGTAGCTCCTATAATTCACCCCTCCACTTT.

CDR3 in DNA: TGCGCCACCTCGCCGGGGAGCTATGGCTACACCTTC. This codes for CATSPGSYGYTF. The genes are TRBV5-1 and TRBJ1-2; no definite D call. The CDR3 extends over 12 amino acids. Germline values: CDR1 SGHRS, CDR2 YFSETQ. V was clipped by 9 bases and J by 4 bases, with 13 bases between them.

This clone has only a few counts. The chain uses TRBV10-2 and TRBJ1-2, with TRBD1 matching 9 bases. V lost 6 bases and J lost 7; bases outside the gene matches: 15. The V gene's germline CDR1 is WSHSY and CDR2 SAAADI. The CDR3 loop spans 16 amino acids. The CDR3 bases are TGCGCCAGCAGCTACAAGACAGGGGGAGTATTGGGTGGCTACACCTTC. This encodes CASSYKTGGVLGGYTF.

The genes are TRBV30 and TRBJ2-7, with a weak D call TRBD1 (6 bases). The CDR3 is made up of 13 amino acids. Germline V lookup: CDR1 GTSNPN, CDR2 SVGIG (reference sequence). Trimming removed 3 bases at V and 6 bases at J, with 15 bases between. This CDR3 reads CAWSAGAMSEQYF. The CDR3 DNA reads as TGTGCCTGGAGCGCAGGGGCGATGAGCGAGCAGTACTTC.

The rearrangement uses TRBV4-1 and TRBJ2-1, with 7 bases aligning to TRBD2. The V gene's germline CDR1 is MGHRA and CDR2 YSYEKL. Trimming took 2 bases from V and 4 from J; bases not matched to a gene: 14. The CDR3 totals 18 residues. CDR3 amino acids: CASSQRLLAERMYNEQFF. CDR3 DNA sequence: TGCGCCAGCAGCCAAAGGCTCCTAGCGGAGAGGATGTACAATGAGCAGTTCTTC.

CDR3 region: CASMGTSGSRDTQYF. As DNA, the CDR3 is TGCGCCAGCATGGGAACTAGCGGGAGTCGAGATACGCAGTATTTT. The V call is TRBV5-1, the J call TRBJ2-3, with TRBD2 matching 11 bases. With 6 bases clipped from V and 5 bases from J, the junction kept 8 bases outside the gene matches. Per germline, CDR1 SGHRS and CDR2 YFSETQ. The length of the CDR3 is 15 residues.

The chain links TRBV19 to TRBJ2-5; 9 nucleotides agree with TRBD1. Germline V gene lookup returns CDR1 LNHDA and CDR2 SQIVND (reference sequence). V trimming: 6 bases; J trimming: 2 bases; junction bases outside the gene matches: 10. The length of the CDR3 is 16 residues. The CDR3 coding sequence is TGTGCCAGTAGCTTACTCCCGGGACAGGGTCAAGAGACCCAGTACTTC. It is translated as CASSLLPGQGQETQYF.

This chain uses TRBV5-1 with TRBJ1-1, with 11 bases that match TRBD1. Germline CDR1 reads SGHRS; CDR2 reads YFSETQ. The length of the CDR3 is 14 residues. The J segment lost 5 bases and the V segment lost 3 bases, leaving 3 bases of the junction unmatched. The CDR3 DNA reads as TGCGCCAGCAGCTCGGGACAGGGGGAAACTGAAGCTTTCTTT. It codes for CASSSGQGETEAFF.